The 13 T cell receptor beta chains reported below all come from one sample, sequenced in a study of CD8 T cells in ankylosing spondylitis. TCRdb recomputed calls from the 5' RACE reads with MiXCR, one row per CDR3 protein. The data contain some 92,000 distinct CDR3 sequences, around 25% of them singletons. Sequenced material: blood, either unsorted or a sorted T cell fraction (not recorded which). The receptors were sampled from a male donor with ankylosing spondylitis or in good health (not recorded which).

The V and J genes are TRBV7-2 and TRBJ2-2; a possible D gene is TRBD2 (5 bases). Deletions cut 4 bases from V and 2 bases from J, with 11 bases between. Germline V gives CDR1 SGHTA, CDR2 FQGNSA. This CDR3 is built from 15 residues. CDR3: CASSSERKNTGELFF. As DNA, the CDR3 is TGTGCCAGCAGCTCCGAGCGGAAAAACACCGGGGAGCTGTTTTTT.

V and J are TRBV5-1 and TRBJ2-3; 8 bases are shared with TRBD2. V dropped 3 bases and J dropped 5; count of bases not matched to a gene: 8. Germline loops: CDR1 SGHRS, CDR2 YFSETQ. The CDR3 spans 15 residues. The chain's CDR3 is CASSSESGLVDTQYF. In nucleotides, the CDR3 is TGCGCCAGCAGCTCCGAATCGGGACTAGTAGATACGCAGTATTTT.

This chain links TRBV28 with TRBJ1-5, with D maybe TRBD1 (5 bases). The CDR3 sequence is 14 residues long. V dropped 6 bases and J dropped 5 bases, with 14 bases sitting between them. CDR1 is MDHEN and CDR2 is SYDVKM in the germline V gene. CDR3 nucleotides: TGTGCCAGCAGGACCTCGACAGTGGATCAGCCCCAGCATTTT. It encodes CASRTSTVDQPQHF.

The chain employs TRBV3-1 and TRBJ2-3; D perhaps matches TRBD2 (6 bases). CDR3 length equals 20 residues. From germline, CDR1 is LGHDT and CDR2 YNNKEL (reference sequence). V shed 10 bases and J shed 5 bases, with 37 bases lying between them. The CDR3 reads CATCQDAGRLGPQALDTQYF. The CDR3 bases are TGTGCCACCTGCCAAGATGCGGGGAGACTAGGACCCCAAGCCCTAGATACGCAGTATTTT.

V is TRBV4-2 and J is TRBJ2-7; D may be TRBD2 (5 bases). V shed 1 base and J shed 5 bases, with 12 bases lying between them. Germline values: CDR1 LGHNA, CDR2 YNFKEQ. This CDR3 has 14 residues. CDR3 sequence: CASSQVLAHHEQYF. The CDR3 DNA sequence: TGTGCCAGCAGCCAAGTGCTAGCTCACCACGAGCAGTACTTC.

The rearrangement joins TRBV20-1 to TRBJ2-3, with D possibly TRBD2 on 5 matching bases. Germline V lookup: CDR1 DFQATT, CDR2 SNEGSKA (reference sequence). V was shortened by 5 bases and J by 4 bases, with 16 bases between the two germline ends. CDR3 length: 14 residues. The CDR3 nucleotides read TGCAGTGCTGCTAGACTACCTGGCCCAGATACGCAGTATTTT. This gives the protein CSAARLPGPDTQYF.

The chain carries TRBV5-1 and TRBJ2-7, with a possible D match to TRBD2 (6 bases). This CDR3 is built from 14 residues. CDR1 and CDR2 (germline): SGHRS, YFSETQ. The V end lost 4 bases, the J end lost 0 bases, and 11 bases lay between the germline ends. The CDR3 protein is CASSKGGFSYEQYF. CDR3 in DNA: TGCGCCAGCAGCAAAGGAGGGTTCTCCTACGAGCAGTACTTC.

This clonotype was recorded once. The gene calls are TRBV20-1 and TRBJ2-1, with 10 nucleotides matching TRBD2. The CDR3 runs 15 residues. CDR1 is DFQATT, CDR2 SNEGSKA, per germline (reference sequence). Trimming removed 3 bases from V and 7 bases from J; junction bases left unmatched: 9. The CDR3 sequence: CSARDPGTSENEQFF. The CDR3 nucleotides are TGCAGTGCTAGGGATCCGGGGACTAGCGAAAATGAGCAGTTCTTC.

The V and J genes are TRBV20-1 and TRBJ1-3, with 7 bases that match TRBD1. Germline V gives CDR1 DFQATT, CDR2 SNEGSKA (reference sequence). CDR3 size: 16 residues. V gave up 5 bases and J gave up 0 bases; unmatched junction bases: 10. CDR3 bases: TGCAGTGCTCCCCCCACAGGGGCGACCTCTGGAAACACCATATATTTT. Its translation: CSAPPTGATSGNTIYF.

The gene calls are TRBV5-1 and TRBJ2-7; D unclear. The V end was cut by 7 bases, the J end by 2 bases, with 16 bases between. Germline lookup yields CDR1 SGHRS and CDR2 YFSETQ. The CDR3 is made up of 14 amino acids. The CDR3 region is CASGDPGRAYEQYF. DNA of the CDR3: TGCGCCAGCGGTGACCCGGGCAGAGCCTACGAGCAGTACTTC.

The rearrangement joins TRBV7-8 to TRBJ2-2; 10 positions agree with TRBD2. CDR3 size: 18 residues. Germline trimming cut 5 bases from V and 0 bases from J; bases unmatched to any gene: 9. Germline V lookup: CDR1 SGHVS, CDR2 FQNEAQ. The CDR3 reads CASSPRRTSGTNTGELFF. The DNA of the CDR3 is TGTGCCAGCAGCCCGCGACGGACTAGCGGAACGAACACCGGGGAGCTGTTTTTT.

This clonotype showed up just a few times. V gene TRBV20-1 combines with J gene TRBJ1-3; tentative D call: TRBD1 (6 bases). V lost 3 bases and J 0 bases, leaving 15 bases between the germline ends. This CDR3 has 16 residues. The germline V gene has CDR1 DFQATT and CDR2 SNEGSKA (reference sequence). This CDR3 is CSASSGGGSSGNTIYF. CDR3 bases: TGCAGTGCTAGTTCGGGGGGCGGTAGCTCTGGAAACACCATATATTTT.

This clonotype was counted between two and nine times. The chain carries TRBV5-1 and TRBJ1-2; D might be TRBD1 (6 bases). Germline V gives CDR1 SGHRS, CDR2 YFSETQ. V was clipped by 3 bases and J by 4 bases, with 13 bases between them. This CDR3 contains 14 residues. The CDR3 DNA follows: TGCGCCAGCAGCTATGGACAGTCGATCTATGGCTACACCTTC. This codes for CASSYGQSIYGYTF.